The 9 T cell receptor beta chains listed next were all sequenced from one sample in a study of T cell responses to AZD1222 COVID-19 vaccine. Assay: immunoSEQ multiplex PCR; the TCRdb copy retains only in-frame clones and omits some. Of around 80,000 clones listed, about four fifths are singletons. The specimen was peripheral blood, collected 28 days after the second AZD1222 dose. These receptors all stem from an adult who received the AZD1222 COVID-19 vaccine.

V usage is TRBV5-4 and J usage is TRBJ2-5; D tentatively fits TRBD1 or TRBD2 (5 bases each). In germline, CDR1 is SGHNT, CDR2 YYREEE (reference sequence). The CDR3 totals 14 residues. Deletions cut 4 bases from V and 1 base from J, with 11 bases between. CDR3 sequence: CASSQQEVQETQYF. The CDR3 nucleotides are TGTGCCAGCAGCCAACAGGAGGTCCAAGAGACCCAGTACTTC.

The CDR3 reads CASSARTSGRAGTDTQYF. The CDR3 coding sequence is TGTGCCAGCAGCGCCCGGACTAGCGGGAGGGCGGGGACAGATACGCAGTATTTT. V usage is TRBV9 and J usage is TRBJ2-3, with 15 bases that match TRBD2. The CDR3 runs 18 residues. V trimming: 3 bases; J trimming: 3 bases; junction bases outside the gene matches: 8. Germline assignment: CDR1 SGDLS and CDR2 YYNGEE.

The CDR3, as DNA: TGTGCCAGCAGTCAACGGGGGCAGTTCTTC. This codes for CASSQRGQFF. This chain uses TRBV2 with TRBJ2-1; D is perhaps TRBD2 (5 bases). Germline V gene data show CDR1 as SNHLY and CDR2 as FYNNEI. The germline V and J ends were trimmed by 5 bases and 12 bases, with 8 bases remaining between them. CDR3 length: 10 amino acids. Based on the CDR3 plus reference TRBV2 and TRBJ2-1, the full variable domain is EPEVTQTPSHQVTQMGQEVILRCVPISNHLYFYWYRQILGQKVEFLVSFYNNEISEKSEIFDDQFSVERPDGSNFTLKIRSTKLEDSAMYFCASSQRGQFFGPGTRLTVL.

The J gene is TRBJ2-6, the V gene TRBV7-9, with 7 bases aligning to TRBD1. The CDR3 extends over 15 amino acids. Trimming took 3 bases from V and 5 from J; bases not matched to a gene: 4. Germline V CDR1 and CDR2: SEHNR, FQNEAQ (reference sequence). Written as DNA, the CDR3 is TGTGCCAGCAGCTTGACACAGGGGCGGGCCAACGTCCTGACTTTC. Translated: CASSLTQGRANVLTF.

The chain has TRBV7-8 and TRBJ2-3; D gene ambiguous. CDR1 SGHVS and CDR2 FQNEAQ come from the germline V gene. The CDR3 has 15 residues. Trimming pared 5 bases from V and 0 bases from J, leaving 12 bases between. The CDR3: CASSPALRSTDTQYF. CDR3 nucleotides: TGTGCCAGCAGCCCGGCTTTGCGAAGCACAGATACGCAGTATTTT.

The chain is built from TRBV28 and TRBJ1-2; D remains unclear. The V gene's germline CDR1 is MDHEN and CDR2 SYDVKM. With 6 bases removed from V and 3 bases from J, the gap between germline ends came to 14 bases. CDR3 length: 14 residues. The CDR3, as DNA: TGTGCCAGCAGCGTTGGGCCCTCTTACTATGGCTACACCTTC. Its translation is CASSVGPSYYGYTF.

The V and J genes are TRBV19 and TRBJ2-6, with D perhaps TRBD1 or TRBD2 (5 bases each). The CDR3 is 15 amino acids. Germline CDR1 and CDR2: LNHDA and SQIVND (reference sequence). V was clipped by 5 bases and J by 2 bases, with 10 bases between them. CDR3 protein: CASSPQGAGANVLTF. CDR3 nucleotides: TGTGCCAGTAGTCCTCAGGGAGCTGGGGCCAACGTCCTGACTTTC.

V gene TRBV7-9 combines with J gene TRBJ2-3; 7 bases match TRBD2. Germline-derived CDR1 and CDR2 are SEHNR and FQNEAQ (reference sequence). The CDR3 has 17 amino acids. The J segment lost 1 base and the V segment lost 4 bases, leaving 11 bases of the junction unmatched. The CDR3 nucleotides read TGTGCCAGCAGCTCCGGCCGGGGGGTGCCCCGCACAGATACGCAGTATTTT. Translation: CASSSGRGVPRTDTQYF.

V usage is TRBV19 and J usage is TRBJ1-1, with D perhaps matching TRBD1 (6 bases). Germline V gives CDR1 LNHDA, CDR2 SQIVND (reference sequence). This CDR3 has 15 amino acids. Trimming pared 5 bases from V and 4 bases from J, leaving 17 bases between. The CDR3 nucleotides are TGTGCCAGTAGTGCTGAGGGGGGAGGGAGCACTGAAGCTTTCTTT. It codes for CASSAEGGGSTEAFF.